The 25 T cell receptor beta chains below come from one sample, sequenced in a study of T-cell memory formation after mild COVID-19. TCRdb re-called the 5' RACE reads with MiXCR, one entry per CDR3 protein. The sample carries under 350,000 distinct CDR3 sequences, about 17% recorded once. The sample consisted of PBMCs or a T cell subset sorted from them (not recorded which). The receptors stem from a man in his late teens or twenties who had mild COVID-19 (a few samples of this study predate the infection). Cell type and time point are not known.

This sequence joins TRBV4-3 and TRBJ1-6; 8 bases fit TRBD1. The germline gives CDR1 LGHNA, CDR2 YSLEER. CDR3 size: 18 residues. J gave up 7 bases and V 0 bases, and 11 bases lay outside the gene matches. The DNA of the CDR3 is TGCGCCAGCAGCCAAGAATCTAGCGCCGGGACAGGAAATTCACCCCTCCACTTT. This gives the protein CASSQESSAGTGNSPLHF.

The CDR3 reads CASSLRVLNIQYF. The DNA for the CDR3 is TGTGCCAGCAGCCTCCGGGTCCTAAACATTCAGTACTTC. The chain has TRBV14 and TRBJ2-4; D is undetermined. Germline V gene data show CDR1 as SGHDN and CDR2 as FVKESK. With 4 bases removed from V and 6 bases from J, the gap between germline ends came to 10 bases. The length of the CDR3 is 13 residues.

This clonotype was seen a few times. The V and J genes are TRBV3-1 and TRBJ1-6; D uncertain. In germline, CDR1 is LGHDT, CDR2 YNNKEL (reference sequence). The germline V and J ends were trimmed by 8 bases and 7 bases, with 12 bases remaining between them. The CDR3 runs 13 residues. Here the CDR3 reads CASARTENSPLHF. The CDR3 DNA follows: TGTGCCAGCGCTCGGACGGAGAATTCACCCCTCCACTTT.

This clonotype was recorded a few times. The chain links TRBV6-2 or TRBV6-3 to TRBJ1-5, with a tentative D call TRBD1 (6 bases). In germline, CDR1 is MNHEY, CDR2 SVGEGT. Trimming cost V 0 bases and J 7 bases, with 19 bases left between them. The CDR3 is made up of 17 amino acids. The CDR3 loop is CASSYSNQGKAGQPQHF. CDR3 in DNA: TGTGCCAGCAGTTACTCGAATCAGGGGAAGGCGGGGCAGCCCCAGCATTTT.

In its sample, this clonotype was seen a few times. CDR3 sequence (DNA): TGTGCCAGCAGCTTAGGCAGCTTCAATCAGCCCCAGCATTTT. Its translation is CASSLGSFNQPQHF. The chain has TRBV13 and TRBJ1-5; no firm D call. This CDR3 has 14 residues. Trimming took 0 bases from V and 3 from J, leaving 6 bases between them. Germline V gene lookup returns CDR1 PRHDT and CDR2 FYEKMQ (reference sequence).

This clonotype has only a few counts. The gene calls are TRBV12-3 or TRBV12-4 and TRBJ2-2; the D gene is possibly TRBD1 (8 bases). V was cut by 6 bases and J by 4 bases, with 15 bases left in between. This CDR3 spans 15 amino acids. This chain's CDR3 is CASRINRGGTGELFF. CDR3 DNA sequence: TGTGCCAGCAGGATCAACAGGGGGGGCACCGGGGAGCTGTTTTTT.

This chain joins TRBV11-1 and TRBJ1-6; D perhaps matches TRBD1 (5 bases). Per the germline V gene, CDR1 is SGHAT and CDR2 is FQDESV (reference sequence). The CDR3 has 13 residues. Between the trimmed V and J ends, which lost 8 bases and 5 bases, there was a span of 10 bases. CDR3 protein: CASGTMHNSPLHF. Here the CDR3 DNA reads TGTGCCAGCGGGACGATGCATAATTCACCCCTCCACTTT.

The CDR3 reads CASSRDSAYEQYV. CDR3 nucleotide sequence: TGTGCCAGCAGTAGGGACTCCGCCTACGAGCAGTACGTC. The chain uses TRBV6-6 and TRBJ2-7; D is perhaps TRBD2 (6 bases). CDR1 MNHNY and CDR2 SVGAGI come from the germline V gene (reference sequence). CDR3 length: 13 residues. Trimming took 5 bases from V and 2 from J, leaving 10 bases between them.

Only a few counts were recorded for this clonotype. The chain joins TRBV7-2 to TRBJ2-5; D perhaps matches TRBD2 (5 bases). CDR1 is SGHTA, CDR2 FQGNSA, per germline. This CDR3 spans 14 amino acids. V was cut by 5 bases and J by 5 bases, with 15 bases left in between. CDR3 amino acids: CASSPELVAETQYF. Written as DNA, the CDR3 is TGTGCCAGCAGCCCCGAACTAGTGGCGGAGACCCAGTACTTC.

This clonotype was observed a handful of times. The rearrangement joins TRBV9 to TRBJ2-3; weak D call: TRBD2 (7 bases). Trimming stripped 0 bases from V and 4 bases from J, with 18 bases between. Germline assignment: CDR1 SGDLS and CDR2 YYNGEE. The CDR3 sequence is 17 residues long. The CDR3: CASSVALAGALADTQYF. The CDR3, as DNA: TGTGCCAGCAGCGTAGCCCTGGCGGGGGCCTTGGCAGATACGCAGTATTTT.

This clonotype was detected ten times or more. The CDR3 nucleotides read TGTGCCAGCAGCTTGGGGGGGCTGGGCACTGAAGCTTTCTTT. Protein sequence: CASSLGGLGTEAFF. The chain joins TRBV5-6 to TRBJ1-1; D is perhaps TRBD1 (6 bases). Germline CDR1 is SGHDT and CDR2 is YYEEEE. Trimming removed 0 bases at V and 4 bases at J, with 10 bases between. This CDR3 is 14 amino acids long.

This clonotype was found a few times. This rearrangement joins TRBV7-2 to TRBJ1-3; tentatively, D is TRBD1 (5 bases). The CDR3 contains 14 residues. Germline values: CDR1 SGHTA, CDR2 FQGNSA. V was pared by 5 bases and J by 7 bases, with 15 bases between. The chain's CDR3 is CASSPGTSGNTIYF. The CDR3 bases are TGTGCCAGCAGCCCCGGGACGTCCGGGAACACCATATATTTT.

This clonotype was seen only a few times. The chain is built from TRBV6-5 and TRBJ1-3; D perhaps matches TRBD1 (5 bases). The CDR3 extends over 14 amino acids. Trimming pared 6 bases from V and 0 bases from J, leaving 9 bases between. Germline V lookup: CDR1 MNHEY, CDR2 SVGAGI. The CDR3 nucleotides read TGTGCCAGCAGCCCCGGGGCCTCTGGAAACACCATATATTTT. It translates to CASSPGASGNTIYF.

The chain carries TRBV7-9 and TRBJ2-7, with TRBD1 identical over 7 bases. This CDR3 is 15 amino acids long. The junction had 12 bases not matched to a gene; V was cut back by 5 bases and J by 5 bases. Germline CDR1 is SEHNR and CDR2 is FQNEAQ (reference sequence). The DNA for the CDR3 is TGTGCCAGCAGCCTCGGGACAGCCCCTATGGACGAGCAGTACGTC. This translates into CASSLGTAPMDEQYV.

This clonotype was seen a few times. This chain links TRBV12-3 or TRBV12-4 with TRBJ1-1; TRBD1 agrees at 8 bases. The length of the CDR3 is 14 residues. V shed 6 bases and J 5 bases; nucleotides not matched to a gene: 8. CDR3 sequence reads: CASRIRGPSTEAFF. The CDR3 nucleotides are TGTGCCAGCAGGATCAGGGGGCCGAGTACTGAAGCTTTCTTT.

The chain couples TRBV7-3 to TRBJ1-1; 7 bases agree with TRBD1. CDR1 SGHTA and CDR2 FQGTGA come from the germline V gene. The CDR3 contains 14 residues. The ends lost 3 bases at V and 1 base at J; junction bases unmatched: 2. As DNA, the CDR3 is TGTGCCAGCAGCTTCGACAGGGAGAACACTGAAGCTTTCTTT. It codes for CASSFDRENTEAFF.

This clonotype showed up just a few times. The chain has TRBV9 and TRBJ2-5, with 10 bases matching TRBD1. Germline assignment: CDR1 SGDLS and CDR2 YYNGEE. CDR3 length: 15 residues. Trimming took 0 bases from V and 3 from J; bases not matched to a gene: 2. CDR3 coding DNA: TGTGCCAGCAGCGTAGAGGGGACAGGGGAAGAGACCCAGTACTTC. The encoded protein is CASSVEGTGEETQYF. Variable domain in full (rest from reference TRBV9 and TRBJ2-5): DSGVTQTPKHLITATGQRVTLRCSPRSGDLSVYWYQQSLDQGLQFLIQYYNGEERAKGNILERFSAQQFPDLHSELNLSSLELGDSALYFCASSVEGTGEETQYFGPGTRLLVL.

This clonotype was found many times. The V and J genes are TRBV5-1 and TRBJ1-1, with 11 bases identical to TRBD1. J lost 4 bases, V lost 0 bases, and 2 bases had no gene match. The CDR3 consists of 15 residues. Germline CDR1 is SGHRS and CDR2 is YFSETQ. The CDR3 sequence: CASSLDGTGGTEAFF. CDR3 in DNA: TGCGCCAGCAGCTTGGATGGGACAGGGGGCACTGAAGCTTTCTTT.

In this sample, this clonotype turned up a few times. This chain connects TRBV4-1 to TRBJ2-5, with D maybe TRBD2 (6 bases). Germline V gene sequence: CDR1 MGHRA, CDR2 YSYEKL. This CDR3 comprises 15 residues. Trimming cost V 3 bases and J 2 bases, with 13 bases left between them. CDR3: CASSQGDGRQETQYF. The DNA for the CDR3 is TGCGCCAGCAGCCAGGGGGACGGGAGACAAGAGACCCAGTACTTC.

This clonotype came up a few times. The V and J genes are TRBV27 and TRBJ2-3; D is uncertain. The CDR3 consists of 14 residues. The germline CDR1 and CDR2 sequences are MNHEY and SMNVEV (reference sequence). The V end lost 0 bases, the J end lost 1 base, and 5 bases lay between the germline ends. The CDR3 bases are TGTGCCAGCAGTTTATCGGTTGGCACAGATACGCAGTATTTT. Protein sequence: CASSLSVGTDTQYF.

The genes are TRBV11-2 and TRBJ2-2, with TRBD1 identical over 9 bases. J gave up 15 bases and V 0 bases, and 11 bases lay outside the gene matches. This CDR3 is 15 amino acids long. The germline V gene encodes CDR1 SGHAT and CDR2 FQNNGV. CDR3 DNA: TGTGCCAGCAGCTTAGAGACCATCACAGGGGGCAAGGTGTTTTTT. Amino acids: CASSLETITGGKVFF. The full variable domain, rest sourced from reference TRBV11-2 and TRBJ2-2, is EAGVAQSPRYKIIEKRQSVAFWCNPISGHATLYWYQQILGQGPKLLIQFQNNGVVDDSQLPKDRFSAERLKGVDSTLKIQPAKLEDSAVYLCASSLETITGGKVFFGEGSRLTVL.

The chain has TRBV5-5 and TRBJ2-5; D uncertain. The ends were cut back, 1 base at V and 2 bases at J, with 9 bases in the middle. Per germline, CDR1 SGHKS and CDR2 YYEKEE (reference sequence). The CDR3 extends over 14 amino acids. DNA for the CDR3: TGTGCCAGCAGCTTGCGGGCTTCACAAGAGACCCAGTACTTC. Protein sequence: CASSLRASQETQYF.

For the CDR3, the DNA is TGTGCCAGCAGCTCCGGTCCCTGGACAGGGGAAAAGACCCAGTACTTC. Its translation: CASSSGPWTGEKTQYF. The J gene is TRBJ2-5, the V gene TRBV5-5, with 9 bases matching TRBD1. The germline gives CDR1 SGHKS, CDR2 YYEKEE (reference sequence). V lost 3 bases and J lost 6; bases outside the gene matches: 12. The CDR3 has 16 residues.

V usage is TRBV30 and J usage is TRBJ2-6, with 8 bases matching TRBD1. There are 14 residues in the CDR3. With 6 bases clipped from V and 0 bases from J, the junction kept 1 base outside the gene matches. Germline V lookup: CDR1 GTSNPN, CDR2 SVGIG (reference sequence). The CDR3 sequence: CACDRGSGANVLTF. The CDR3 region has the DNA TGTGCCTGCGACAGGGGCTCTGGGGCCAACGTCCTGACTTTC.

This clonotype was observed a few times. The rearrangement links TRBV18 to TRBJ2-3; D is possibly TRBD1 or TRBD2 (5 bases each). V shed 3 bases and J shed 2 bases, with 9 bases lying between them. The CDR3 contains 14 residues. The germline V gene has CDR1 KGHSH and CDR2 LQKENI. The CDR3 is CASSPGTNTDTQYF. In nucleotides, the CDR3 is TGTGCCAGCTCACCCGGGACCAACACAGATACGCAGTATTTT. Complete variable domain (other parts from reference TRBV18 and TRBJ2-3): NAGVMQNPRHLVRRRGQEARLRCSPMKGHSHVYWYRQLPEEGLKFMVYLQKENIIDESGMPKERFSAEFPKEGPSILRIQQVVRGDSAAYFCASSPGTNTDTQYFGPGTRLTVL.